This T cell receptor (beta chain) derives from a study of cytomegalovirus exposure and HLA in healthy donors. Each donor's status was that of a healthy bone marrow donor. The count of this clone is one. The antigen remains undetermined. Overall study results and limits: In the analysis, some V segments, TRBV6-2 and TRBV6-3 included, were excluded as indistinguishable. In a later analysis, a missense DCLRE1C variant was linked to TCR beta V- and J-gene trimming. Later analysis indicated greater clonal expansion among HLA-associated TCR beta chains than among equally common other chains.

Researchers ran the PCR with 60 Vbeta and 13 Jbeta primers. This table comes from immunoSEQ multiplex PCR, and its TCRdb copy is limited to in-frame clones, with some not included. The data hold some 200,000 clones, with 70% observed a single time. The CDR3 length is 14 residues. The germline CDR1 and CDR2 sequences are SGHNT and YYREEE (reference sequence). V lost 0 bases and J 0 bases, leaving 6 bases between the germline ends. This chain uses TRBV5-4 with TRBJ1-2; no definite D call. Sequenced sample: PBMCs. The source is a man between 40 and 49 years old in good health and CMV-seropositive. In DNA form, the CDR3 reads TGTGCCAGCAGCTTGGGCGCTACTAACTATGGCTACACCTTC. Translation gives CASSLGATNYGYTF.